This T cell receptor (beta chain) was identified in a study of regulatory T cells in long-lasting Graves disease. The CDR3 is made up of 16 amino acids. V lost 3 bases to trimming and J lost 2 bases, with 15 bases between them. CDR1 SGHRS and CDR2 YFSETQ come from the germline V gene. Time point described: newly diagnosed GD, antithyroid drugs for less than 3 months. PBMC-extracted RNA yielded the TCR library. For TCR beta, libraries came from iRepertoire HTBI primers and Arm-PCR of CDR3 regions. Each CDR3 protein is one row after TCRdb ran MiXCR on the multiplex PCR reads. The table lists about 540,000 distinct CDR3 sequences, about 13% of them singletons, with under 10% in the top ten. The data were also submitted as part of a second study, on T cells in Graves' hyperthyroidism and ophthalmopathy.

Material: peripheral blood mononuclear cells (PBMCs), obtained at new diagnosis, from a patient treated with antithyroid drugs. The V gene is TRBV5-1, the J gene TRBJ1-5, with D uncertain. The TCR originated in a man aged 25-45 years with Graves disease. CDR3 DNA: TGCGCCAGCAGCTCTAGTCCTAATGAGGGCAATCAGCCCCAGCATTTT. Translation gives CASSSSPNEGNQPQHF.